The clone carrying this T cell receptor beta chain was counted ten times or more. The TCR beta CDR3 regions underwent amplification using RNA transcripts as the source. TCR CDR3 regions were first amplified by RT-PCR with HTBI primers. TCRdb re-derived calls from the multiplex PCR reads in MiXCR, one entry per CDR3 protein. The sample shows over 700,000 distinct CDR3 sequences, 15% to 20% of them seen only once. This record comes from a study of T cells in Graves' hyperthyroidism and ophthalmopathy. The study excluded patients with uncontrolled infection, other autoimmune disease, pregnancy or lactation. The CDR3 runs to 16 residues. V gave up 2 bases and J gave up 6 bases, with 17 bases separating them. CDR1 and CDR2 (germline): LGHNT, FRNRAP.

The TCR was taken from a woman in her forties or fifties with Graves' hyperthyroidism that later progressed to Graves' ophthalmopathy. Sequenced sample: blood. The chain links TRBV12-5 to TRBJ2-1; either TRBD1 or TRBD2 may fit D (5 bases each). CDR3 nucleotide sequence: TGTGCTAGTGGTTTGCCCCTCCTCGGGGCGGGCAATGAGCAGTTCTTC. Translating gives CASGLPLLGAGNEQFF.